These 2 T cell receptor beta chains came from one sample sequenced in a study of shared clonotypes between healthy human individuals. The assay was immunoSEQ multiplex PCR, and TCRdb's table has in-frame clones only and misses some. The sample records roughly 2,500,000 clones, more than 85% being singletons. What was sequenced was naive CD4+ T cells from PBMCs. Regarding subset: CD45RA+ positively selected. The receptors were sampled from a young man in good health. Some clones in this sample may be carry-over from other donors' samples.

The chain has TRBV5-8 and TRBJ1-1; D remains unclear. CDR1 is SGHTS, CDR2 YDEGEE, per germline. This CDR3 spans 17 amino acids. Deletions cut 0 bases from V and 0 bases from J, with 15 bases between. The CDR3 nucleotides read TGTGCCAGCAGCTTGGGGTGGCGGGAACCCATGAACACTGAAGCTTTCTTT. Its protein product is CASSLGWREPMNTEAFF.

This chain links TRBV14 with TRBJ2-4, with D possibly TRBD1 on 5 matching bases. This CDR3 has 15 residues. V lost 3 bases, J lost 3 bases, and 12 bases lay in between. Germline assignment: CDR1 SGHDN and CDR2 FVKESK. The CDR3: CASSQRQQGKNIQYF. Here the CDR3 DNA reads TGTGCCAGCAGCCAGAGACAGCAGGGCAAAAACATTCAGTACTTC.